Included here is one T cell receptor (beta chain) sequence, with context. Its antigen is currently unknown. This CDR3 is built from 16 residues. Germline values: CDR1 SGHAT, CDR2 FQNNGV. V lost 1 base to trimming and J lost 5 bases; unmatched junction nucleotides: 3. The entry originates in a study of blood T cells in healthy people across ages. It was with a sample-barcoded 5' primer and a J-beta primer mix that a second PCR of roughly 7 to 12 cycles was run. Any given sample supplied a minimum of 3 million CDR3-containing paired-end reads. TCRdb processed the 5' RACE reads anew with MiXCR; each CDR3 protein has one entry. The top ten hold over 20% of the sample, which has 910,000 or so distinct CDR3 sequences, 51% seen once. The study, taken as a whole, reports: Estimated diversity, derived from one million T cells, was regarded as an underestimate. Higher diversity, along with more naive CD4+ cells, distinguished long-lived donors from aged donors.

The origin of this receptor is an older woman in good health. The sequenced sample consisted of blood. The V gene is TRBV11-2, the J gene TRBJ2-5; 14 positions agree with TRBD2. The CDR3 reads CASSLVGLAGVETQYF. CDR3 nucleotides: TGTGCCAGCAGCTTAGTGGGACTAGCGGGAGTGGAGACCCAGTACTTC.